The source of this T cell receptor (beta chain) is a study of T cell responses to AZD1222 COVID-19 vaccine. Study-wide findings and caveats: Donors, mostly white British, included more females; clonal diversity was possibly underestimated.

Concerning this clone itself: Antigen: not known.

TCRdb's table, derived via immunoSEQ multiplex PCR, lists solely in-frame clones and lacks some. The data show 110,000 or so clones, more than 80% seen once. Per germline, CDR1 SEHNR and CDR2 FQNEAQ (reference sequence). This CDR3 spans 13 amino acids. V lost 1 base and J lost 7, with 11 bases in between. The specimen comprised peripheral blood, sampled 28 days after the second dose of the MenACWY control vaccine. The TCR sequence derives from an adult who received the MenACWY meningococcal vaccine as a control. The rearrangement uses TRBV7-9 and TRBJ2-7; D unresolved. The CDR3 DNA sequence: TGTGCCAGCAGCTTAGGTTTTGTAGAGGAGCAGTACTTC. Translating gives CASSLGFVEEQYF.